This T cell receptor (beta chain) emerged from a study of regulatory T cells in long-lasting Graves disease. The wider study: The criterion for persistent Graves' disease was over 5 years of antithyroid drugs with positive TSH receptor antibodies.

This clonotype was counted a few times. Its antigen remains unknown. J lost 2 bases, V lost 4 bases, and 5 bases had no gene match. The CDR3 spans 15 residues. Germline loops: CDR1 LGHDT, CDR2 YNNKEL (reference sequence). Indicated time point: persistent/refractory GD, antithyroid drugs over 5 years with positive TRAb. Researchers made the TCR library from RNA that was extracted from PBMCs. A peripheral blood sample, roughly 9 milliliters in volume, was drawn into EDTA tubes. Libraries of TCR beta came from iRepertoire HTBI primers plus Arm-PCR of CDR3 regions. One entry per CDR3 protein results from TCRdb running MiXCR on the multiplex PCR reads. This table holds over 650,000 distinct CDR3 sequences, around 32% found once. Broader study findings: Possibly, too few samples lowered accuracy.

The material sequenced was peripheral blood mononuclear cells (PBMCs), taken when the disease was refractory, from a patient treated with antithyroid drugs. This chain connects TRBV3-1 to TRBJ2-7; 10 nucleotides match TRBD2. This receptor was identified in a female donor with Graves disease. In nucleotides, the CDR3 is TGTGCCAGCAGCCCAAGCGGGGGGGGCCCCTACGAGCAGTACTTC. Its translation is CASSPSGGGPYEQYF.